What follows are 31 T cell receptor beta chains derived from one specimen sequenced in a study of OX40 agonist ivuxolimab in advanced cancers. Measured with immunoSEQ multiplex PCR; TCRdb has only the in-frame clones, and not every one. The sample comprises 45,000 to 65,000 clones, approximately 86% of which are singletons, and around 14% rests with the top ten. Source: CD4+ or CD8+ T cells sorted from blood, taken in a trial of the OX40 agonist ivuxolimab. These receptors originate from an adult with an advanced solid tumor such as melanoma, head and neck, liver or kidney cancer.

This clone was seen once. This chain connects TRBV9 to TRBJ1-2; 8 bases match TRBD1. The CDR3 sequence is 15 residues long. V lost 2 bases to trimming and J lost 7 bases; unmatched junction nucleotides: 10. In germline, CDR1 is SGDLS, CDR2 YYNGEE. CDR3: CASSVKGQGHSGYTF. CDR3 DNA sequence: TGTGCCAGCAGCGTTAAAGGACAGGGTCACTCTGGCTACACCTTC.

The genes are TRBV7-6 and TRBJ2-3, with unresolved D. The V gene's germline CDR1 is SGHVS and CDR2 FNYEAQ. The CDR3 runs 14 residues. The V end lost 3 bases, the J end lost 2 bases, and 9 bases lay between the germline ends. The DNA of the CDR3 is TGTGCCAGCAGCTTCGGACCTAACACAGATACGCAGTATTTT. Protein sequence: CASSFGPNTDTQYF. Supplemented by reference TRBV7-6 and TRBJ2-3, the full variable domain reads GAGVSQSPRYKVTKRGQDVALRCDPISGHVSLYWYRQALGQGPEFLTYFNYEAQQDKSGLPNDRFSAERPEGSISTLTIQRTEQRDSAMYRCASSFGPNTDTQYFGPGTRLTVL.

In nucleotides, the CDR3 is TGTGCCAGCAGCGACGGGGAAGCTGAAGCTTTCTTT. The encoded protein is CASSDGEAEAFF. The chain couples TRBV5-6 to TRBJ1-1; D not resolved. Trimming took off 4 bases at V and 6 bases at J, with 10 bases between the two ends. The CDR3 covers 12 residues. Per the germline V gene, CDR1 is SGHDT and CDR2 is YYEEEE. Together with reference TRBV5-6 and TRBJ1-1, the CDR3 gives the full variable domain: DAGVTQSPTHLIKTRGQQVTLRCSPKSGHDTVSWYQQALGQGPQFIFQYYEEEERQRGNFPDRFSGHQFPNYSSELNVNALLLGDSALYLCASSDGEAEAFFGQGTRLTVV.

V and J are TRBV30 and TRBJ1-2, with 11 bases aligning to TRBD1. With V trimmed by 5 bases and J by 8 bases, 10 bases remained unmatched. This CDR3 comprises 14 residues. Germline V CDR1 and CDR2: GTSNPN, SVGIG (reference sequence). Written as DNA, the CDR3 is TGTGCCTGGTCCGGGACAGGGGGACTGGGCGGCTACACCTTC. Translated, it gives CAWSGTGGLGGYTF.

The chain couples TRBV19 to TRBJ2-7; 7 bases align to TRBD2. V gave up 6 bases and J gave up 1 base; unmatched junction bases: 9. Germline-derived CDR1 and CDR2 are LNHDA and SQIVND (reference sequence). The CDR3 is 15 amino acids. CDR3 amino acids: CASSPRHGGSYEQYF. CDR3 nucleotides: TGTGCCAGTAGCCCCCGTCACGGGGGGTCCTACGAGCAGTACTTC. The full variable domain, completed using reference TRBV19 and TRBJ2-7, is DGGITQSPKYLFRKEGQNVTLSCEQNLNHDAMYWYRQDPGQGLRLIYYSQIVNDFQKGDIAEGYSVSREKKESFPLTVTSAQKNPTAFYLCASSPRHGGSYEQYFGPGTRLTVT.

CDR3 in amino acids: CASSPFAPNGYTF. CDR3 bases: TGTGCCAGCAGCCCCTTTGCCCCTAATGGCTACACCTTC. This chain connects TRBV5-6 to TRBJ1-2; D not certain. CDR1 and CDR2 (germline): SGHDT, YYEEEE. V was pared by 4 bases and J by 6 bases, with 13 bases between. The CDR3 loop spans 13 amino acids.

This chain connects TRBV7-9 to TRBJ2-1; TRBD2 might be the D (6 bases). Trimming pared 5 bases from V and 4 bases from J, leaving 18 bases between. Per the germline V gene, CDR1 is SEHNR and CDR2 is FQNEAQ (reference sequence). This CDR3 has 16 residues. The CDR3 nucleotides are TGTGCCAGCAGCCCCTCGGCGGGGTCAACGTACAATGAGCAGTTCTTC. Protein product: CASSPSAGSTYNEQFF.

V gene TRBV30 combines with J gene TRBJ1-2; D gene unclear. V lost 3 bases, J lost 5 bases, and 16 bases lay in between. The CDR3 is made up of 14 amino acids. CDR1 and CDR2 from the germline V gene are GTSNPN and SVGIG (reference sequence). CDR3 protein: CAWSRGKALYGYTF. The CDR3 DNA sequence: TGTGCCTGGAGCAGAGGGAAGGCGCTATATGGCTACACCTTC.

This rearrangement joins TRBV5-1 to TRBJ1-1; TRBD1 might be the D (6 bases). The germline V gene has CDR1 SGHRS and CDR2 YFSETQ. V shed 4 bases and J shed 3 bases, with 16 bases lying between them. The CDR3 has 15 residues. CDR3 loop: CASSQDLDRYTEAFF. CDR3 coding DNA: TGCGCCAGCAGCCAAGACCTGGACAGATACACTGAAGCTTTCTTT.

The chain couples TRBV4-2 to TRBJ1-3; no definite D call. V lost 2 bases, J lost 1 base, and 9 bases lay in between. The CDR3 loop spans 15 amino acids. Germline assignment: CDR1 LGHNA and CDR2 YNFKEQ. For the CDR3, the DNA is TGTGCCAGCAGCCAAATCGCGTCATCTGGAAACACCATATATTTT. This codes for CASSQIASSGNTIYF.

V usage is TRBV6-5 and J usage is TRBJ2-1, with D possibly being TRBD2 (7 bases). The CDR3 totals 15 residues. CDR1 is MNHEY and CDR2 is SVGAGI in the germline V gene. V shed 3 bases and J shed 8 bases, with 17 bases lying between them. CDR3 sequence: CASSYGGGLKYEQFF. The CDR3 DNA sequence: TGTGCCAGCAGTTATGGGGGGGGCTTAAAATATGAGCAGTTCTTC.

V is TRBV6-1 and J is TRBJ1-1; D unresolved. The CDR3 totals 15 residues. Trimming shortened V by 2 bases and J by 0 bases, and 10 bases separated the two germline ends. CDR1 is MNHNS and CDR2 is SASEGT in the germline V gene. In nucleotides, the CDR3 is TGTGCCAGCAGTGAAAGCGGCAGCCTGAACACTGAAGCTTTCTTT. It translates to CASSESGSLNTEAFF.

This clone was seen only a few times. The chain couples TRBV6-5 to TRBJ2-1; 7 positions match TRBD2. Germline CDR1 is MNHEY and CDR2 is SVGAGI. Trimming cost V 5 bases and J 0 bases; bases outside gene matches: 1. This CDR3 has 14 residues. This chain's CDR3 is CASSPGGSYNEQFF. In DNA, the CDR3 is TGTGCCAGCAGTCCGGGGGGCTCCTACAATGAGCAGTTCTTC.

This clone was seen only once. The V gene is TRBV4-1, the J gene TRBJ2-7; maybe TRBD2 (5 bases). Trimming took off 1 base at V and 0 bases at J, with 13 bases between the two ends. There are 16 residues in the CDR3. Germline values: CDR1 MGHRA, CDR2 YSYEKL. CDR3 region: CASSQGGPQFSYEQYF. DNA of the CDR3: TGCGCCAGCAGCCAAGGAGGGCCACAATTCTCCTACGAGCAGTACTTC.

The chain combines TRBV11-2 with TRBJ2-7; D is unresolved. The ends were cut back, 3 bases at V and 2 bases at J, with 8 bases in the middle. The CDR3 is 13 amino acids. The germline CDR1 and CDR2 sequences are SGHAT and FQNNGV. DNA of the CDR3: TGTGCCAGCAGCTTTGGCTATACCTACGAGCAGTACTTC. Translated: CASSFGYTYEQYF.

This chain connects TRBV14 to TRBJ2-1; 7 bases fit TRBD2. Germline CDR1 and CDR2: SGHDN and FVKESK. The CDR3 is made up of 14 amino acids. The trim removed 6 bases at V and 3 bases at J, leaving 5 bases unmatched. The chain's CDR3 is CASSPTGGYNEQFF. The CDR3 nucleotides are TGTGCCAGCAGTCCAACGGGGGGCTACAATGAGCAGTTCTTC.

J is TRBJ2-1 and V is TRBV11-2; 7 bases are a match to TRBD2. This CDR3 contains 17 residues. The germline V gene has CDR1 SGHAT and CDR2 FQNNGV. J gave up 6 bases and V 0 bases, and 11 bases lay outside the gene matches. As DNA, the CDR3 is TGTGCCAGCAGCTTAGACGAGTGGGGGGGGATAGTCAATGAGCAGTTCTTC. This sequence encodes CASSLDEWGGIVNEQFF.

This clone was detected once. The CDR3 region is CASSQGTGDDYGYTF. CDR3 sequence (DNA): TGCGCCAGCAGCCAAGGGACAGGGGACGACTATGGCTACACCTTC. The chain combines TRBV4-1 with TRBJ1-2; 9 bases are a match to TRBD1. Trimming took 1 base from V and 3 from J; bases not matched to a gene: 3. Per the germline V gene, CDR1 is MGHRA and CDR2 is YSYEKL. There are 15 residues in the CDR3.

This rearrangement joins TRBV23-1 to TRBJ2-7, with D hard to call. TRBV23-1 is noted as an ORF with a role that remains uncertain. Trimming cost V 2 bases and J 6 bases, with 11 bases left between them. The CDR3 spans 13 residues. The CDR3 region is CASSQPRVAEQYF. The CDR3 DNA is TGCGCCAGCAGTCAACCTAGGGTAGCCGAGCAGTACTTC.

The V gene is TRBV7-6, the J gene TRBJ1-2; 10 bases are a match to TRBD1. This CDR3 is 14 amino acids long. The V gene's germline CDR1 is SGHVS and CDR2 FNYEAQ. V lost 1 base to trimming and J lost 8 bases; unmatched junction nucleotides: 4. The CDR3 DNA sequence: TGTGCCAGCAGCTTAGGACAGGGGGCGAGAGGCTACACCTTC. Translation: CASSLGQGARGYTF. Supplemented by reference TRBV7-6 and TRBJ1-2, the full variable domain reads GAGVSQSPRYKVTKRGQDVALRCDPISGHVSLYWYRQALGQGPEFLTYFNYEAQQDKSGLPNDRFSAERPEGSISTLTIQRTEQRDSAMYRCASSLGQGARGYTFGSGTRLTVV.

This clone turned up a few times. The V call is TRBV6-5, the J call TRBJ1-1, with 10 nucleotides matching TRBD1. The ends lost 2 bases at V and 5 bases at J; junction bases unmatched: 5. The CDR3 extends over 15 amino acids. In germline, CDR1 is MNHEY, CDR2 SVGAGI. Here the CDR3 DNA reads TGTGCCAGCAGTTACGGGGGACAGGGGAGTACTGAAGCTTTCTTT. Its translation is CASSYGGQGSTEAFF.

V gene TRBV9 combines with J gene TRBJ1-4, with no clear D. The CDR3 loop spans 15 amino acids. Between the trimmed V and J ends, which lost 6 bases and 5 bases, there was a span of 17 bases. Germline CDR1 SGDLS, CDR2 YYNGEE. CDR3 in amino acids: CASTSRWTINEKLFF. Written as DNA, the CDR3 is TGTGCCAGCACCTCCCGGTGGACCATAAATGAAAAACTGTTTTTT.

The genes are TRBV13 and TRBJ2-3; a weak D match, TRBD2 (7 bases). Deletions cut 6 bases from V and 1 base from J, with 14 bases between. From germline, CDR1 is PRHDT and CDR2 FYEKMQ (reference sequence). This CDR3 contains 15 residues. The CDR3 bases are TGTGCCAGCAGTGTGGAGGGGGGGCGCACAGATACGCAGTATTTT. It encodes CASSVEGGRTDTQYF.

DNA of the CDR3: TGTGCCACCAGCAGAGAGTCCCGGGACAGGTTGACTGAGCAGTTCTTC. This codes for CATSRESRDRLTEQFF. The rearrangement joins TRBV15 to TRBJ2-1; 8 bases fit TRBD1. The germline V gene has CDR1 LNHNV and CDR2 YYDKDF (reference sequence). V lost 0 bases, J lost 9 bases, and 10 bases stayed unmatched. The CDR3 has 16 amino acids.

The rearrangement uses TRBV7-9 and TRBJ2-3; weak D call: TRBD2 (5 bases). The V gene lost 2 bases and the J gene lost 4 bases, with 16 bases spanning the gap. This CDR3 is 16 amino acids long. CDR1 is SEHNR and CDR2 is FQNEAQ in the germline V gene (reference sequence). The CDR3 reads CASSLLGLASSDTQYF. CDR3 DNA: TGTGCCAGCAGCTTACTTGGTCTAGCCTCCTCAGATACGCAGTATTTT. Variable domain in full (rest from reference TRBV7-9 and TRBJ2-3): DTGVSQNPRHKITKRGQNVTFRCDPISEHNRLYWYRQTLGQGPEFLTYFQNEAQLEKSRLLSDRFSAERPKGSFSTLEIQRTEQGDSAMYLCASSLLGLASSDTQYFGPGTRLTVL.

CDR3 bases: TGTGCCAGCAGCTTAGATCCTGGCCACGAGCAGTACTTC. Protein product: CASSLDPGHEQYF. The chain is built from TRBV11-2 and TRBJ2-7; D remains ambiguous. Trimming took off 0 bases at V and 5 bases at J, with 8 bases between the two ends. Germline CDR1 and CDR2: SGHAT and FQNNGV. The CDR3 consists of 13 residues.

CDR3 residues: CASSATGSSNQPQHF. CDR3 DNA: TGTGCCAGCAGCGCGACAGGGTCTAGCAATCAGCCCCAGCATTTT. The chain carries TRBV9 and TRBJ1-5, with TRBD1 identical over 7 bases. V dropped 3 bases and J dropped 0; count of bases not matched to a gene: 3. The CDR3 consists of 15 residues. CDR1 and CDR2 (germline): SGDLS, YYNGEE.

This chain connects TRBV4-3 to TRBJ1-6; D might be TRBD1 (5 bases). The V gene lost 0 bases and the J gene lost 9 bases, with 12 bases spanning the gap. This CDR3 has 15 amino acids. CDR1 LGHNA and CDR2 YSLEER come from the germline V gene. DNA of the CDR3: TGCGCCAGCAGCCAAGATCCAGGGAGCGGTTCACCCCTCCACTTT. It translates to CASSQDPGSGSPLHF.

The chain couples TRBV7-2 to TRBJ1-2; D may be TRBD1 (5 bases). Germline CDR1 reads SGHTA; CDR2 reads FQGNSA. The length of the CDR3 is 12 residues. Trimming pared 5 bases from V and 3 bases from J, leaving 7 bases between. The CDR3 DNA is TGTGCCAGCAGCGGGGGGTACTATGGCTACACCTTC. Its translation: CASSGGYYGYTF.

The chain couples TRBV7-9 to TRBJ2-3; 8 bases are shared with TRBD2. The CDR3 runs to 14 residues. Germline V gives CDR1 SEHNR, CDR2 FQNEAQ (reference sequence). Trimming at V came to 4 bases and at J to 6 bases, leaving 6 bases not matched to a gene. CDR3 sequence (DNA): TGTGCCAGCAGCTCACCCCGGGGGGGTGATACGCAGTATTTT. It yields the protein CASSSPRGGDTQYF. The entire variable domain, with the rest obtained from reference TRBV7-9 and TRBJ2-3, is as follows: DTGVSQNPRHKITKRGQNVTFRCDPISEHNRLYWYRQTLGQGPEFLTYFQNEAQLEKSRLLSDRFSAERPKGSFSTLEIQRTEQGDSAMYLCASSSPRGGDTQYFGPGTRLTVL.

The chain combines TRBV5-6 with TRBJ2-7; 10 bases map to TRBD1. V lost 3 bases and J lost 3; bases outside the gene matches: 0. The length of the CDR3 is 13 residues. The germline V gene has CDR1 SGHDT and CDR2 YYEEEE. The CDR3 loop reads CASSWDRGYEQYF. DNA for the CDR3: TGTGCCAGCAGCTGGGACAGGGGCTACGAGCAGTACTTC.